What follows are 16 T cell receptor beta chains derived from one specimen sequenced in a study of CD8 T cells in ankylosing spondylitis. TCRdb itself ran the 5' RACE reads through MiXCR, one entry per CDR3 protein. The sample shows around 770,000 distinct CDR3 sequences, 12% of them seen only once. The antigens for these receptors are not known. Findings and limits, study-wide: Ankylosing spondylitis blood appeared to carry a characteristic TCR beta motif of roughly 8 highly homologous variants.

The sample consisted of blood, either unsorted or a sorted T cell fraction (not recorded which). The origin of the receptors is a male donor with ankylosing spondylitis.

This clonotype was observed a handful of times. The genes are TRBV27 and TRBJ1-5; D ambiguous. Germline CDR1 reads MNHEY; CDR2 reads SMNVEV (reference sequence). There are 13 residues in the CDR3. V lost 6 bases, J lost 2 bases, and 8 bases lay in between. The CDR3 reads CASRWNRNQPQHF. The CDR3 DNA is TGTGCCAGCAGGTGGAATCGCAATCAGCCCCAGCATTTT.

This clonotype appeared many times. The gene calls are TRBV20-1 and TRBJ1-1; D is perhaps TRBD1 (5 bases). This CDR3 contains 13 residues. Trimming left V 5 bases short and J 6 bases short, with 16 bases between. Germline V gene data show CDR1 as DFQATT and CDR2 as SNEGSKA (reference sequence). The CDR3 sequence: CSALIWGEAEAFF. CDR3 bases: TGCAGTGCTCTTATATGGGGGGAGGCTGAAGCTTTCTTT.

This clonotype came up a few times. J is TRBJ2-1 and V is TRBV5-1; 7 bases align to TRBD1. The CDR3 sequence is 15 residues long. The trim removed 4 bases at V and 8 bases at J, leaving 12 bases unmatched. Germline values: CDR1 SGHRS, CDR2 YFSETQ. CDR3 protein: CASSPALDRVHEQFF. For the CDR3, the DNA is TGCGCCAGCAGCCCGGCCCTCGACAGGGTCCATGAGCAGTTCTTC.

This clonotype was counted a few times. The chain couples TRBV20-1 to TRBJ2-1, with 12 bases that match TRBD2. CDR3 length equals 15 residues. The J segment lost 7 bases and the V segment lost 0 bases, leaving 4 bases of the junction unmatched. Germline assignment: CDR1 DFQATT and CDR2 SNEGSKA (reference sequence). The CDR3 coding sequence is TGCAGTGCTAGAGATCGGACTAGCGGGATAAATGAGCAGTTCTTC. Amino acids: CSARDRTSGINEQFF.

This clonotype was seen at least ten times. This chain uses TRBV20-1 with TRBJ2-7; 11 bases agree with TRBD2. CDR3 size: 14 residues. Germline assignment: CDR1 DFQATT and CDR2 SNEGSKA (reference sequence). Germline trimming cut 0 bases from V and 4 bases from J; bases unmatched to any gene: 2. This chain's CDR3 is CSARDTSGSYEQYF. The CDR3 DNA sequence: TGCAGTGCTAGAGACACTAGCGGGAGTTACGAGCAGTACTTC.

The V gene is TRBV6-1, the J gene TRBJ2-7; 7 bases align to TRBD2. CDR1 and CDR2 (germline): MNHNS, SASEGT. J was trimmed by 0 bases and V by 10 bases; bases with no gene match: 9. This CDR3 has 14 residues. The CDR3 loop reads CATKRGLLSYEQYF. The CDR3 coding sequence is TGTGCCACTAAGCGGGGCCTCCTCTCCTACGAGCAGTACTTC.

This clonotype turned up a few times. The chain's CDR3 is CASSLDEARTQYF. The CDR3 DNA reads as TGTGCCAGCAGCTTAGATGAAGCGAGGACGCAGTATTTT. The chain combines TRBV7-9 with TRBJ2-3; D call uncertain. Trimming took 1 base from V and 9 from J, leaving 11 bases between them. The CDR3 is 13 amino acids. CDR1 SEHNR and CDR2 FQNEAQ come from the germline V gene (reference sequence).

The chain has TRBV12-3 or TRBV12-4 and TRBJ2-2; possible D gene TRBD2, 6 bases. The CDR3 is 16 amino acids. V was cut by 6 bases and J by 7 bases, with 21 bases left in between. As DNA, the CDR3 is TGTGCCAGCAGCCCCCTCGTTGGGGGAGCGGGCGGGGAGCTGTTTTTT. Its protein product is CASSPLVGGAGGELFF.

V and J are TRBV18 and TRBJ1-2; the match to TRBD1 covers 7 bases. The J segment lost 2 bases and the V segment lost 2 bases, leaving 17 bases of the junction unmatched. This CDR3 region has 19 residues. The germline gives CDR1 KGHSH, CDR2 LQKENI. CDR3 amino acids: CASSPLILLTGTENYGYTF. CDR3 in DNA: TGTGCCAGCTCACCATTGATCCTGCTAACCGGGACAGAGAACTATGGCTACACCTTC.

This chain connects TRBV6-2 or TRBV6-3 to TRBJ2-7, with TRBD2 matching 8 bases. The CDR3 is made up of 13 amino acids. Trimming took 6 bases from V and 7 from J; bases not matched to a gene: 8. CDR1 MNHEY and CDR2 SVGEGT come from the germline V gene. The CDR3: CASRSSGRGEQYF. DNA for the CDR3: TGTGCCAGCAGATCCAGCGGGAGAGGGGAGCAGTACTTC.

This chain connects TRBV20-1 to TRBJ2-7; 7 nucleotides align to TRBD1. Per the germline V gene, CDR1 is DFQATT and CDR2 is SNEGSKA (reference sequence). This CDR3 has 12 amino acids. V shed 5 bases, J shed 5 bases, and the junction held 6 bases outside the gene matches. The CDR3 DNA is TGCAGTGCTGCTAGACAGGGTAACGAGCAGTACTTC. Translated: CSAARQGNEQYF.

This chain uses TRBV12-3 or TRBV12-4 with TRBJ1-5; D is perhaps TRBD1 (6 bases). CDR3 length: 14 amino acids. Trimming shortened V by 7 bases and J by 5 bases, and 15 bases separated the two germline ends. This CDR3 reads CASTLTGRYQPQHF. The CDR3 nucleotides read TGTGCCAGCACCCTGACAGGCAGGTATCAGCCCCAGCATTTT.

The chain is built from TRBV7-2 and TRBJ1-4; D perhaps matches TRBD1 (5 bases). Trimming took off 5 bases at V and 5 bases at J, with 9 bases between the two ends. The germline CDR1 and CDR2 sequences are SGHTA and FQGNSA. This CDR3 comprises 13 residues. CDR3 DNA sequence: TGTGCCAGCAGCCGACAGAGAAATGAAAAACTGTTTTTT. Its protein is CASSRQRNEKLFF. Full variable domain (rest looked up from reference TRBV7-2 and TRBJ1-4): GAGVSQSPSNKVTEKGKDVELRCDPISGHTALYWYRQSLGQGLEFLIYFQGNSAPDKSGLPSDRFSAERTGGSVSTLTIQRTQQEDSAVYLCASSRQRNEKLFFGSGTQLSVL.

This clonotype was observed many times. This rearrangement joins TRBV9 to TRBJ2-5, with D possibly matching TRBD1 (5 bases). Germline lookup yields CDR1 SGDLS and CDR2 YYNGEE. The CDR3 sequence is 13 residues long. V gave up 3 bases and J gave up 4 bases, with 10 bases separating them. CDR3 sequence (DNA): TGTGCCAGCAGCGCTCAGGGTCGAGAGACCCAGTACTTC. Amino acids: CASSAQGRETQYF. Full variable domain (remainder filled in from reference TRBV9 and TRBJ2-5): DSGVTQTPKHLITATGQRVTLRCSPRSGDLSVYWYQQSLDQGLQFLIQYYNGEERAKGNILERFSAQQFPDLHSELNLSSLELGDSALYFCASSAQGRETQYFGPGTRLLVL.

This clonotype showed up many times. The chain links TRBV24-1 to TRBJ2-3; D is uncertain. The V gene's germline CDR1 is KGHDR and CDR2 SFDVKD. The V and J ends lost 5 bases and 0 bases respectively, with 2 bases between them. The CDR3 runs to 12 residues. CDR3 sequence (DNA): TGTGCCACCAGTGGGAGCACAGATACGCAGTATTTT. This encodes CATSGSTDTQYF.

This clonotype appeared a few times. A junction end diverges from the germline sequence, so it may reflect a read error. V is TRBV4-3 and J is TRBJ2-4; D perhaps matches TRBD2 (6 bases). CDR3 length: 14 residues. The V gene's germline CDR1 is LGHNA and CDR2 YSLEER. The CDR3 sequence is CASSQDRGIAAADF. CDR3 DNA sequence: TGCGCCAGCAGCCAAGATCGGGGGATAGCGGCTGCCGATTTC.